Below, 30 T cell receptor beta chains from the same sample are listed, as sequenced in a study of post-analysis software for immune sequencing data. Study-wide findings and caveats: Higher frequency in patients than in controls was seen for five TRBV segments, with TRBV5-6, TRBV5-1 and TRBV20-1 among them.

Which antigens these TCRs recognize remains unknown. The authors incorporated unique molecular identifiers into the TCR beta cDNA libraries. TCRdb ran MiXCR on the PCR reads and lists one entry per CDR3 protein. The data hold 450,000 to 650,000 distinct CDR3 sequences, with 40% to 50% observed a single time. Sequenced: blood. Source of these receptors: a girl aged 10 to 17 with multiple sclerosis.

A single count supports this clonotype. The genes are TRBV7-2 and TRBJ2-1; TRBD2 aligns across 8 bases. With 0 bases clipped from V and 5 bases from J, the junction kept 6 bases outside the gene matches. The CDR3 runs to 16 residues. From germline, CDR1 is SGHTA and CDR2 FQGNSA. The CDR3 here is CASSLASGLADNEQFF. The CDR3 nucleotides read TGTGCCAGCAGCTTAGCTTCCGGACTAGCAGACAATGAGCAGTTCTTC.

The chain combines TRBV2 with TRBJ2-3; 7 bases fit TRBD2. CDR1 is SNHLY, CDR2 FYNNEI, per germline. V gave up 2 bases and J gave up 2 bases; unmatched junction bases: 4. The length of the CDR3 is 15 residues. The CDR3 DNA reads TGTGCCAGCAGTGAACTAGCGGACCACACAGATACGCAGTATTTT. Translating gives CASSELADHTDTQYF. The full variable domain, in which reference TRBV2 and TRBJ2-3 provide the parts outside the CDR3, is EPEVTQTPSHQVTQMGQEVILRCVPISNHLYFYWYRQILGQKVEFLVSFYNNEISEKSEIFDDQFSVERPDGSNFTLKIRSTKLEDSAMYFCASSELADHTDTQYFGPGTRLTVL.

This clonotype was recorded a few times. The chain is built from TRBV29-1 and TRBJ2-5; D not resolved. This CDR3 is built from 13 residues. The germline CDR1 and CDR2 sequences are SQVTM and ANQGSEA. V was trimmed by 4 bases and J by 4 bases, leaving 13 bases between them. The CDR3 spells CSVAPWSRETQYF. CDR3 sequence (DNA): TGCAGCGTTGCCCCGTGGAGCCGAGAGACCCAGTACTTC.

The chain combines TRBV13 with TRBJ2-5; 9 bases line up with TRBD2. CDR1 PRHDT and CDR2 FYEKMQ come from the germline V gene (reference sequence). This CDR3 comprises 14 residues. The V segment lost 5 bases and the J segment 6 bases; nucleotides outside the gene matches: 7. This CDR3 reads CASSTGLAPKTQYF. CDR3 coding DNA: TGTGCCAGCAGCACGGGACTAGCCCCGAAGACCCAGTACTTC. The full variable domain, with the rest looked up from reference TRBV13 and TRBJ2-5, is AAGVIQSPRHLIKEKRETATLKCYPIPRHDTVYWYQQGPGQDPQFLISFYEKMQSDKGSIPDRFSAQQFSDYHSELNMSSLELGDSALYFCASSTGLAPKTQYFGPGTRLLVL.

DNA of the CDR3: TGCGCCAGCAGGCAGGCCGGGACTAGCGGGAGATGGGACATTCAGTACTTC. Amino acid sequence: CASRQAGTSGRWDIQYF. The chain has TRBV5-1 and TRBJ2-4, with 14 bases aligning to TRBD2. This CDR3 spans 17 amino acids. The V gene's germline CDR1 is SGHRS and CDR2 YFSETQ. The trim removed 5 bases at V and 8 bases at J, leaving 12 bases unmatched.

In its sample, this clonotype was seen a few times. The chain has TRBV5-1 and TRBJ1-4, with TRBD1 matching over 10 bases. J gave up 5 bases and V 4 bases, and 5 bases lay outside the gene matches. This CDR3 spans 15 amino acids. Germline V gene lookup returns CDR1 SGHRS and CDR2 YFSETQ. CDR3 bases: TGCGCCAGCAGCCCCGGGGACAGGGGCAATGAAAAACTGTTTTTT. This translates into CASSPGDRGNEKLFF.

This clonotype was counted once. The V gene is TRBV7-9, the J gene TRBJ2-3; 10 positions agree with TRBD2. Germline V lookup: CDR1 SEHNR, CDR2 FQNEAQ (reference sequence). The V and J ends lost 1 base and 3 bases, in that order; junction bases with no gene match: 7. There are 17 residues in the CDR3. The CDR3 protein is CASSLGGSGRWTDTQYF. The CDR3 DNA reads as TGTGCCAGCAGCTTAGGTGGTAGCGGGAGGTGGACAGATACGCAGTATTTT.

This clonotype was seen a handful of times. The rearrangement links TRBV20-1 to TRBJ2-7; TRBD1 matches 10 bases. Germline values: CDR1 DFQATT, CDR2 SNEGSKA (reference sequence). The ends lost 6 bases at V and 3 bases at J; junction bases unmatched: 8. The CDR3 extends over 14 amino acids. This CDR3 is CSAVDRGISYEQYF. The CDR3 region has the DNA TGCAGTGCGGTGGACAGGGGGATTAGCTACGAGCAGTACTTC.

The chain carries TRBV12-3 or TRBV12-4 and TRBJ2-1, with 9 nucleotides matching TRBD2. Germline trimming cut 5 bases from V and 1 base from J; bases unmatched to any gene: 3. The CDR3 loop spans 15 amino acids. CDR3: CASSVLAGSYNEQFF. Written as DNA, the CDR3 is TGTGCCAGCAGTGTACTAGCGGGTTCCTACAATGAGCAGTTCTTC.

The chain has TRBV5-1 and TRBJ2-7; D call uncertain. The CDR3 sequence is 13 residues long. Deletions cut 3 bases from V and 5 bases from J, with 12 bases between. Per germline, CDR1 SGHRS and CDR2 YFSETQ. CDR3 region: CASSSDSENEQYF. As DNA, the CDR3 is TGCGCCAGCAGCTCAGACTCCGAGAACGAGCAGTACTTC.

The rearrangement uses TRBV12-3 or TRBV12-4 and TRBJ1-2; tentatively, D is TRBD1 (5 bases). V lost 6 bases, J lost 7 bases, and 15 bases lay in between. The CDR3 extends over 13 amino acids. CDR3 sequence (DNA): TGTGCCAGCAGCCATCCCAGGCAGGGTGGCTACACCTTC. Its protein is CASSHPRQGGYTF.

This clonotype was seen a few times. The chain recombines TRBV29-1 with TRBJ2-5; TRBD1 might be the D (5 bases). The V gene lost 3 bases and the J gene lost 4 bases, with 9 bases spanning the gap. Per the germline V gene, CDR1 is SQVTM and CDR2 is ANQGSEA. CDR3 length: 12 amino acids. The CDR3 region has the DNA TGCAGCGTTGACAGGGCCGGAGAGACCCAGTACTTC. Protein: CSVDRAGETQYF.

This clonotype occurred a few times. The V call is TRBV25-1, the J call TRBJ1-1; possible D gene TRBD1, 6 bases. Germline CDR1 is MGHDK and CDR2 is SYGVNS. The V end was cut by 2 bases, the J end by 1 base, with 11 bases between. The CDR3 length is 15 residues. The CDR3 reads CASSETGTANTEAFF. The CDR3 DNA reads TGTGCCAGCAGTGAAACAGGGACCGCGAACACTGAAGCTTTCTTT.

This clonotype was observed a single time. The CDR3 reads CASSLEGNLFYEQYF. The CDR3 DNA follows: TGTGCCAGCAGCTTAGAGGGGAATCTTTTCTACGAGCAGTACTTC. The chain uses TRBV7-2 and TRBJ2-7; a weak D match, TRBD1 (5 bases). Trimming cost V 1 base and J 3 bases, with 13 bases left between them. This CDR3 is 15 amino acids long. The germline CDR1 and CDR2 sequences are SGHTA and FQGNSA.

The rearrangement joins TRBV28 to TRBJ2-1, with 11 bases aligning to TRBD1. The trim removed 8 bases at V and 5 bases at J, leaving 14 bases unmatched. Germline values: CDR1 MDHEN, CDR2 SYDVKM. The CDR3 sequence is 17 residues long. The CDR3 DNA follows: TGTGCCAGCCTTTTTCATTATGGGACAGGGGGGAACAATGAGCAGTTCTTC. Residues: CASLFHYGTGGNNEQFF.

The chain combines TRBV27 with TRBJ2-1; 8 bases line up with TRBD2. The J segment lost 9 bases and the V segment lost 5 bases, leaving 12 bases of the junction unmatched. From germline, CDR1 is MNHEY and CDR2 SMNVEV (reference sequence). The CDR3 loop spans 15 amino acids. This chain's CDR3 is CASSTKRETKSEQFF. The CDR3 DNA follows: TGTGCCAGCAGTACAAAGCGGGAGACTAAAAGTGAGCAGTTCTTC.

This clonotype was seen only a few times. The chain joins TRBV12-3 or TRBV12-4 to TRBJ2-1; 9 bases line up with TRBD2. There are 16 residues in the CDR3. V was pared by 3 bases and J by 5 bases, with 8 bases of the junction left unmatched. This chain's CDR3 is CASSFLGGGVNNEQFF. The CDR3 DNA reads as TGTGCCAGCAGTTTTCTAGGCGGGGGGGTTAACAATGAGCAGTTCTTC.

This clonotype came up a few times. The rearrangement links TRBV24-1 to TRBJ2-7; 10 nucleotides agree with TRBD1. The CDR3 loop spans 16 amino acids. CDR1 and CDR2 (germline): KGHDR, SFDVKD. Losses at the gene ends were 3 bases for V and 5 bases for J; bases not matched to a gene: 9. CDR3 bases: TGTGCCACCAGTGATACGACAGGGGGCAGGATCGACGAGCAGTACTTC. This sequence encodes CATSDTTGGRIDEQYF.

This clonotype was detected only a few times. The chain combines TRBV29-1 with TRBJ2-1; 8 bases align to TRBD1. This CDR3 has 16 amino acids. Germline loops: CDR1 SQVTM, CDR2 ANQGSEA. After removal of 5 bases from V and 0 bases from J, the junction contained 9 bases not matched to a gene. CDR3 DNA sequence: TGCAGCGTTTCTCGACAGGGGATTAGCTCCTACAATGAGCAGTTCTTC. Protein sequence: CSVSRQGISSYNEQFF.

This clonotype was found a few times. A read error may produce the germline difference seen at one junction end. The V call is TRBV6-5, the J call TRBJ1-6, with 8 bases that match TRBD1. Germline V gives CDR1 MNHEY, CDR2 SVGAGI. The CDR3 runs to 15 residues. In DNA, the CDR3 is TGTGCCAGCCGTTATCAGGGGGCGCGGAATTCACCCCTCCACTTT. Protein: CASRYQGARNSPLHF.

In regard to this clonotype: The junction differs from germline at one of its ends, possibly a read error. V usage is TRBV5-6 and J usage is TRBJ2-6, with TRBD1 matching over 10 bases. Germline loops: CDR1 SGHDT, CDR2 YYEEEE. The CDR3 length is 16 residues. The CDR3 DNA follows: TGTGCCAGCAGCCGACAGGGGGCGTCTGGAGCCAACGTCCTGACTTTC. It encodes CASSRQGASGANVLTF. Variable domain in full (rest from reference TRBV5-6 and TRBJ2-6): DAGVTQSPTHLIKTRGQQVTLRCSPKSGHDTVSWYQQALGQGPQFIFQYYEEEERQRGNFPDRFSGHQFPNYSSELNVNALLLGDSALYLCASSRQGASGANVLTFGAGSRLTVL.

In its sample, this clonotype was seen a few times. The gene calls are TRBV10-3 and TRBJ2-5, with TRBD2 matching 7 bases. Per germline, CDR1 ENHRY and CDR2 SYGVKD. The trim removed 11 bases at V and 3 bases at J, leaving 9 bases unmatched. The CDR3 is 13 amino acids. The CDR3 loop is CASGGTTEETQYF. The CDR3 nucleotides are TGTGCCTCCGGGGGGACCACCGAAGAGACCCAGTACTTC.

In its sample, this clonotype was seen a few times. The J gene is TRBJ1-6, the V gene TRBV3-1; a weak D match, TRBD1 (5 bases). Germline V gene sequence: CDR1 LGHDT, CDR2 YNNKEL (reference sequence). Trimming removed 0 bases at V and 6 bases at J, with 15 bases between. The CDR3 loop spans 17 amino acids. CDR3 loop: CASSQDLPGTANSPLHF. CDR3 nucleotide sequence: TGTGCCAGCAGCCAAGATCTGCCAGGGACGGCTAATTCACCCCTCCACTTT.

CDR3 bases: TGTGCCAGCAGCTCCTATAGCCCAACCTACTCGGACAATGAGCAGTTCTTC. This sequence encodes CASSSYSPTYSDNEQFF. The chain has TRBV7-2 and TRBJ2-1; D gene uncertain. The CDR3 loop spans 17 amino acids. Deletions cut 4 bases from V and 5 bases from J, with 21 bases between. CDR1 is SGHTA, CDR2 FQGNSA, per germline.

This clonotype was seen only a few times. This rearrangement joins TRBV6-5 to TRBJ2-1; no firm D call. The CDR3 sequence is 13 residues long. V lost 0 bases and J 7 bases, leaving 7 bases between the germline ends. The V gene's germline CDR1 is MNHEY and CDR2 SVGAGI. The CDR3 region is CASSYSRWNEQFF. CDR3 coding DNA: TGTGCCAGCAGTTACTCGAGATGGAATGAGCAGTTCTTC.

The rearrangement joins TRBV7-6 to TRBJ2-5; D possibly matches TRBD1 or TRBD2 (6 bases each). The CDR3 is 16 residues long. Germline lookup yields CDR1 SGHVS and CDR2 FNYEAQ. V was shortened by 4 bases and J by 5 bases, with 20 bases between the two germline ends. The CDR3 bases are TGTGCCAGCAGCTCCGCCCGCAGGGGAGGCATGGAGACCCAGTACTTC. Protein: CASSSARRGGMETQYF.

J is TRBJ2-3 and V is TRBV6-4; 10 bases line up with TRBD2. CDR1 and CDR2 from the germline V gene are MRHNA and SNTAGT. Trimming removed 3 bases from V and 3 bases from J; junction bases left unmatched: 6. This CDR3 is 16 amino acids long. CDR3 sequence reads: CASSESGLAVTDTQYF. The CDR3 DNA follows: TGTGCCAGCAGTGAATCTGGACTAGCGGTGACAGATACGCAGTATTTT.

A note on this clonotype: At one end the junction does not follow the germline gene, possibly because of a read error. The J gene is TRBJ2-7, the V gene TRBV7-7; possible D gene TRBD1, 6 bases. CDR1 is SSHAT, CDR2 FNYEAQ, per germline (reference sequence). The CDR3 runs 13 residues. The CDR3: CASSLFQGYEQYF. In DNA, the CDR3 is TGTGCTAGCAGCTTATTTCAGGGGTACGAGCAGTACTTC. The whole variable domain, remainder taken from reference TRBV7-7 and TRBJ2-7, is GAGVSQSPRYKVTKRGQDVTLRCDPISSHATLYWYQQALGQGPEFLTYFNYEAQPDKSGLPSDRFSAERPEGSISTLTIQRTEQRDSAMYRCASSLFQGYEQYFGPGTRLTVT.

This clonotype was seen only once. The chain couples TRBV5-1 to TRBJ2-7; the D is unclear. This CDR3 spans 15 amino acids. Between the trimmed V and J ends, which lost 4 bases and 0 bases, there was a span of 14 bases. Germline V gene sequence: CDR1 SGHRS, CDR2 YFSETQ. The CDR3 bases are TGCGCCAGCAGCACCAACTTACAGCGCTCCTACGAGCAGTACTTC. Translated, it gives CASSTNLQRSYEQYF. Looking up the rest from reference TRBV5-1 and TRBJ2-7 gives the full variable domain: KAGVTQTPRYLIKTRGQQVTLSCSPISGHRSVSWYQQTPGQGLQFLFEYFSETQRNKGNFPGRFSGRQFSNSRSEMNVSTLELGDSALYLCASSTNLQRSYEQYFGPGTRLTVT.

The rearrangement links TRBV5-6 to TRBJ1-2; D is unclear. The germline gives CDR1 SGHDT, CDR2 YYEEEE. Trimming removed 1 base from V and 8 bases from J, with 9 bases in between. The CDR3 consists of 12 residues. CDR3 sequence (DNA): TGTGCCAGCAGCTTGAATCCTGAGGGCTACACCTTC. Residues: CASSLNPEGYTF. The whole variable domain, remainder taken from reference TRBV5-6 and TRBJ1-2, is DAGVTQSPTHLIKTRGQQVTLRCSPKSGHDTVSWYQQALGQGPQFIFQYYEEEERQRGNFPDRFSGHQFPNYSSELNVNALLLGDSALYLCASSLNPEGYTFGSGTRLTVV.